The 5 T cell receptor beta chains below come from one sample, sequenced in a study of blood T cell repertoires in COVID-19. This table comes from immunoSEQ multiplex PCR, and its TCRdb copy is limited to in-frame clones, with some not included. The table records about 36,000 clones, approximately 80% of them present only once. The sequenced material came from peripheral blood. These receptors were obtained from a human donor in a cohort sampled during active COVID-19.

The chain combines TRBV5-1 with TRBJ2-3; tentatively, D is TRBD1 (6 bases). Germline-derived CDR1 and CDR2 are SGHRS and YFSETQ. CDR3 size: 15 residues. V gave up 7 bases and J gave up 2 bases, with 17 bases separating them. The CDR3, as DNA: TGCGCCAGCGGCCGTGAGGGACAACCCACAGATACGCAGTATTTT. Its protein product is CASGREGQPTDTQYF.

This sequence joins TRBV3-1 (or the pseudogene TRBV3-2) and TRBJ1-4; 7 bases are shared with TRBD1. V dropped 4 bases and J dropped 3; count of bases not matched to a gene: 8. Germline V gene data show CDR1 as LGHDT and CDR2 as YNNKEL (reference sequence). The CDR3 is 16 amino acids. In nucleotides, the CDR3 is TGTGCCAGCAGCCGGTCTTCCGGGACAGCTAATGAAAAACTGTTTTTT. Its protein product is CASSRSSGTANEKLFF.

The chain joins TRBV2 to TRBJ2-2; no firm D call. Germline assignment: CDR1 SNHLY and CDR2 FYNNEI. This CDR3 comprises 16 residues. Between the trimmed V and J ends, which lost 1 base and 5 bases, there was a span of 14 bases. The CDR3 region has the DNA TGTGCCAGCAGTGAAGAAGACCCGACTGGGACCGGGGAGCTGTTTTTT. Protein product: CASSEEDPTGTGELFF.

This chain connects TRBV3-1 (or the pseudogene TRBV3-2) to TRBJ1-5; 11 positions match TRBD1. The CDR3 extends over 18 amino acids. Unmatched junction bases numbered 12, after V lost 2 bases and J lost 6 bases. Germline-derived CDR1 and CDR2 are LGHDT and YNNKEL (reference sequence). Written as DNA, the CDR3 is TGTGCCAGCAGCCAATGGACAGGGGGCAAAGGTTCGGGTCAGCCCCAGCATTTT. Its protein product is CASSQWTGGKGSGQPQHF.

CDR3 coding DNA: TGTGCCAGCAGCCACCTCCATCCGGGACAGGACCCTAACTATGGCTACACCTTC. Its translation: CASSHLHPGQDPNYGYTF. The chain is built from TRBV3-1 (or the pseudogene TRBV3-2) and TRBJ1-2; 8 bases are shared with TRBD1. Trimming took 3 bases from V and 0 from J; bases not matched to a gene: 12. Germline CDR1 LGHDT, CDR2 YNNKEL (reference sequence). The CDR3 has 18 residues.